This T cell receptor (beta chain) derives from a study of circulating CD8 cells and anti-PD-1 response in melanoma. Study-wide background: Response groups: complete/partial responders versus stable/progressive non-responders.

Each library started from about 14 ng of total RNA using the QIAseq Immune Repertoire TCR panel. In TCRdb, the reads were re-called with MiXCR into one record per CDR3 protein. This table holds 600 to 800 distinct CDR3 sequences, 8.5% to 10% found once. This clonotype ranks as large (0.1 to 1%). Its antigen is still unknown. Study-level points and caveats: Under 8% of TRB clonotypes were shared between subsets at M1.

Sorting of live CD3+CD8+TCRalphabeta+ cells by PD-1 and/or TIGIT gave four subsets. The source material was CD8+ T cells from PBMCs, sampled at baseline or after one month of anti-PD-1 therapy (not recorded which). The source is a human donor with melanoma.

In DNA form, the CDR3 reads TGTGCCAGCAGCCAAGCGGGGGCCCTCACAGATACGCAGTATTTT. Encoded protein: CASSQAGALTDTQYF. V and J are TRBV5-4 and TRBJ2-3; 8 bases match TRBD2. With V trimmed by 4 bases and J by 2 bases, 6 bases remained unmatched. The CDR3 is 15 residues long. The germline CDR1 and CDR2 sequences are SGHNT and YYREEE (reference sequence).